This T cell receptor (beta chain) was profiled in a study of cytomegalovirus exposure and HLA in healthy donors. Study context: Unique TCRs from HLA-typed donors, 65 million to 85 million of them, were held in an early data release. Clustering assigned 70% to 90% of the approximately 390 genotyped donors to the Caucasian-associated ancestry cluster. Overall study findings and caveats: Listed as cytomegalovirus-associated were 164 TCR beta chains. Previously analyzed data showed that most TCR beta V segments were productive at a frequency of about 87% or about 30%.

Amplification used 60 Vbeta primers and 13 Jbeta primers. TCRdb's copy holds only in-frame clones and misses some; the assay was immunoSEQ multiplex PCR. The sample carries a few hundred thousand clones, 80% to 85% recorded once. With respect to this clone: No antigen is known for it.

CDR1 MNHEY and CDR2 SVGAGI come from the germline V gene. The CDR3 is made up of 15 amino acids. J was trimmed by 6 bases and V by 5 bases; bases with no gene match: 6. V usage is TRBV6-5 and J usage is TRBJ2-1; TRBD2 matches 11 bases. Input material: PBMCs. The sequence came from a woman aged 60-75 years in good health and CMV-seropositive. CDR3 nucleotide sequence: TGTGCCAGCAGTGGACTTCTAGCGGGAGGCAATGAGCAGTTCTTC. It is translated as CASSGLLAGGNEQFF.